The 12 T cell receptor beta chains presented below share a single source sample, sequenced in a study of blood T cell repertoires in COVID-19. TCRdb keeps only in-frame clones here, not all; method: immunoSEQ multiplex PCR. The table has approximately 120,000 clones, around 87% seen once. Sequenced material: peripheral blood. The receptors originated from a man aged 50 to 60 with acute or convalescent COVID-19.

The chain's CDR3 is CASSQEGQPRANTEAFF. The CDR3 DNA reads TGCGCCAGCAGCCAAGAGGGACAGCCACGGGCAAACACTGAAGCTTTCTTT. The rearrangement uses TRBV4-1 and TRBJ1-1; 7 bases align to TRBD1. The germline V gene encodes CDR1 MGHRA and CDR2 YSYEKL. CDR3 length equals 17 residues. The ends lost 0 bases at V and 2 bases at J; junction bases unmatched: 9.

This clone is medium-sized. CDR3 DNA sequence: TGTGCCAGCAGTGCACTAGCGGGAGGGTACACAGATACGCAGTATTTT. Translated: CASSALAGGYTDTQYF. The chain is built from TRBV6-4 and TRBJ2-3; TRBD2 matches at 13 bases. The CDR3 runs to 16 residues. The germline V gene encodes CDR1 MRHNA and CDR2 SNTAGT. Trimming removed 4 bases from V and 2 bases from J; junction bases left unmatched: 3.

This clone was counted many times. The rearrangement uses TRBV7-9 and TRBJ1-5; 9 nucleotides line up with TRBD1. V was pared by 3 bases and J by 5 bases, with 11 bases of the junction left unmatched. The CDR3 spans 17 residues. From germline, CDR1 is SEHNR and CDR2 FQNEAQ (reference sequence). The CDR3 DNA follows: TGTGCCAGCAGCTTTGGTACAGGGGGCTTGGGCGATCAGCCCCAGCATTTT. Its protein product is CASSFGTGGLGDQPQHF.

This sequence joins TRBV6-5 and TRBJ2-3, with a weak D call TRBD2 (6 bases). The ends were cut back, 4 bases at V and 5 bases at J, with 19 bases in the middle. Looked up from germline, CDR1 is MNHEY and CDR2 is SVGAGI. The CDR3 covers 16 residues. CDR3 sequence (DNA): TGTGCCAGCAGTTCAACGTTTAGCGGAAGGTTAGATACGCAGTATTTT. Protein: CASSSTFSGRLDTQYF.

The chain uses TRBV19 and TRBJ2-2; maybe TRBD1 (5 bases). Trimming cost V 7 bases and J 5 bases, with 14 bases left between them. Per the germline V gene, CDR1 is LNHDA and CDR2 is SQIVND (reference sequence). This CDR3 is built from 14 residues. CDR3 in DNA: TGTGCCAGTACCAGGACACTAATTACCGGGGAGCTGTTTTTT. This translates into CASTRTLITGELFF.

The chain employs TRBV30 and TRBJ1-2, with 10 bases that match TRBD1. The CDR3 spans 14 residues. Germline V CDR1 and CDR2: GTSNPN, SVGIG (reference sequence). V was clipped by 4 bases and J by 4 bases; unmatched bases: 6. The CDR3 nucleotides are TGTGCCTGGAAACGACAGGGGGCAGGCTATGGCTACACCTTC. This sequence encodes CAWKRQGAGYGYTF.

This chain uses TRBV5-6 with TRBJ2-3, with 12 positions matching TRBD2. V dropped 1 base and J dropped 3; count of bases not matched to a gene: 3. The CDR3 is 16 amino acids. CDR1 and CDR2 (germline): SGHDT, YYEEEE. The DNA of the CDR3 is TGTGCCAGCAGCTTGTTGACTAGCGGGAGTACAGATACGCAGTATTTT. Its translation: CASSLLTSGSTDTQYF.

Comment on this clone: Other DNA sequences in the sample encode the same CDR3. The chain combines TRBV18 with TRBJ2-2; TRBD1 might be the D (6 bases). Looked up from germline, CDR1 is KGHSH and CDR2 is LQKENI. CDR3 length: 14 residues. Trimming took off 1 base at V and 5 bases at J, with 8 bases between the two ends. CDR3 in DNA: TGTGCCAGCTCACCACTCCAGGGGACCGGGGAGCTGTTTTTT. Amino acid sequence: CASSPLQGTGELFF.

The chain recombines TRBV19 with TRBJ1-5; the D gene is possibly TRBD1 (5 bases). CDR3 size: 17 residues. Germline V lookup: CDR1 LNHDA, CDR2 SQIVND (reference sequence). The V and J ends lost 4 bases and 2 bases respectively, with 18 bases between them. CDR3 loop: CASSRGLGQGGNQPQHF. Here the CDR3 DNA reads TGTGCCAGTAGTAGGGGCCTAGGCCAGGGCGGCAATCAGCCCCAGCATTTT.

CDR3 loop: CASSTAATSYNEQFF. The DNA of the CDR3 is TGTGCCAGTAGTACGGCAGCGACCTCCTACAATGAGCAGTTCTTC. The J gene is TRBJ2-1, the V gene TRBV19; D ambiguous. This CDR3 is built from 15 residues. Trimming removed 4 bases at V and 0 bases at J, with 10 bases between. Germline V gene sequence: CDR1 LNHDA, CDR2 SQIVND (reference sequence). Full variable domain (rest looked up from reference TRBV19 and TRBJ2-1): DGGITQSPKYLFRKEGQNVTLSCEQNLNHDAMYWYRQDPGQGLRLIYYSQIVNDFQKGDIAEGYSVSREKKESFPLTVTSAQKNPTAFYLCASSTAATSYNEQFFGPGTRLTVL.

The chain combines TRBV4-3 with TRBJ1-2, with unresolved D. V lost 1 base, J lost 5 bases, and 11 bases lay in between. This CDR3 comprises 14 residues. CDR1 and CDR2 (germline): LGHNA, YSLEER. The CDR3 sequence: CASSQAAGDYGYTF. The CDR3 DNA sequence: TGCGCCAGCAGCCAAGCGGCAGGCGATTATGGCTACACCTTC.

The chain couples TRBV29-1 to TRBJ1-1; D might be TRBD1 (6 bases). V was clipped by 5 bases and J by 5 bases, with 12 bases between them. CDR3 length equals 12 residues. The germline CDR1 and CDR2 sequences are SQVTM and ANQGSEA. The CDR3 region is CSVRQAGTEAFF. For the CDR3, the DNA is TGCAGCGTTCGACAGGCGGGTACTGAAGCTTTCTTT.